These 20 T cell receptor beta chains came from one sample sequenced in a study of Graves' ophthalmopathy and Graves' hyperthyroidism. Amplification targeted the TCR beta CDR3 regions, with RNA transcripts as the source material. HTBI-primed first-round RT-PCR preceded second-round multiplex PCR. Each CDR3 protein gets one entry after TCRdb re-called the multiplex PCR reads with MiXCR. Here the sample spans around 590,000 distinct CDR3 sequences, about two fifths being singletons. Sequencing used peripheral blood or thyroid tissue (not recorded which). These TCRs come from an adult man with Graves' hyperthyroidism.

This clonotype is a singleton in its sample. This chain links TRBV29-1 with TRBJ1-5, with 7 bases lining up with TRBD1. Trimming removed 7 bases from V and 4 bases from J; junction bases left unmatched: 1. The CDR3 extends over 11 amino acids. Germline V gene sequence: CDR1 SQVTM, CDR2 ANQGSEA. CDR3 region: CSDRGNQPQHF. In DNA form, the CDR3 reads TGCAGCGACAGGGGAAATCAGCCCCAGCATTTT.

The chain couples TRBV19 to TRBJ2-3; D gene ambiguous. Germline V gene lookup returns CDR1 LNHDA and CDR2 SQIVND (reference sequence). Trimming took off 3 bases at V and 6 bases at J, with 4 bases between the two ends. The CDR3 contains 11 residues. CDR3 in amino acids: CASSIPDTQYF. The CDR3 nucleotides are TGTGCCAGTAGTATCCCGGATACGCAGTATTTT.

The chain recombines TRBV28 with TRBJ1-4, with TRBD1 as a possible D gene (5 bases). There are 14 residues in the CDR3. V lost 6 bases and J 8 bases, leaving 16 bases between the germline ends. The germline gives CDR1 MDHEN, CDR2 SYDVKM. The CDR3 here is CASSRVGPGEKLFF. In nucleotides, the CDR3 is TGTGCCAGCAGCCGGGTGGGTCCAGGGGAAAAACTGTTTTTT.

A word on this clonotype: A read error likely explains this, since a far larger clone differs by one base. This sequence joins TRBV7-9 and TRBJ1-1; D remains unclear. The CDR3 loop spans 14 amino acids. Per germline, CDR1 SEHNR and CDR2 FQNEAQ (reference sequence). This chain's CDR3 is CASGFGGGNTEAFF. CDR3 in DNA: TGTGCCAGCGGCTTCGGCGGCGGGAACACTGAAGCTTTCTTT. Supplemented by reference TRBV7-9 and TRBJ1-1, the full variable domain reads DTGVSQNPRHKITKRGQNVTFRCDPISEHNRLYWYRQTLGQGPEFLTYFQNEAQLEKSRLLSDRFSAERPKGSFSTLEIQRTEQGDSAMYLCASGFGGGNTEAFFGQGTRLTVV.

Ten or more counts support this clonotype. This chain connects TRBV19 to TRBJ2-7; D possibly corresponds to TRBD1 (6 bases). The CDR3 is made up of 14 amino acids. The germline V gene encodes CDR1 LNHDA and CDR2 SQIVND (reference sequence). V was pared by 0 bases and J by 3 bases, with 9 bases between. The DNA of the CDR3 is TGTGCCAGTAGTATAGAAGACAGGAACTACGAGCAGTACTTC. Translating it yields CASSIEDRNYEQYF.

This clonotype was seen only a few times. The chain uses TRBV5-4 and TRBJ2-7, with 13 bases aligning to TRBD2. Germline CDR1 SGHNT, CDR2 YYREEE (reference sequence). CDR3 size: 17 residues. The V gene end was trimmed by 4 bases and the J gene end by 0 bases; junction bases not matched to a gene: 7. The chain's CDR3 is CASSPSTSGRASYEQYF. DNA for the CDR3: TGTGCCAGCAGCCCAAGTACTAGCGGGAGGGCCTCCTACGAGCAGTACTTC.

A few counts support this clonotype. The junction departs from the called germline gene at one end, perhaps through a read error. This chain connects TRBV15 to TRBJ2-7, with 14 bases lining up with TRBD2. Germline V CDR1 and CDR2: LNHNV, YYDKDF (reference sequence). This CDR3 has 15 residues. DNA of the CDR3: TGTGTCACCAGCAGAGGGACTAGCGGGAGTTACGAGCAGTACTTC. It specifies CVTSRGTSGSYEQYF.

This clonotype was counted ten times or more. This rearrangement joins TRBV9 to TRBJ1-1; D remains ambiguous. With 3 bases removed from V and 1 base from J, the gap between germline ends came to 7 bases. In germline, CDR1 is SGDLS, CDR2 YYNGEE. The CDR3 has 13 residues. The CDR3 loop reads CASSEEGNTEAFF. CDR3 in DNA: TGTGCCAGCAGCGAAGAAGGGAACACTGAAGCTTTCTTT.

Concerning this clonotype itself: Lacking the conserved final phenylalanine or tryptophan, this CDR3 likely reflects a read error. The limits of the CDR3 on the DNA are not certain, so only TCRdb's listed CDR3 is given. The chain joins TRBV2 to TRBJ1-3; whether TRBD1, the table's D call, matches the DNA was not checked. Germline CDR1 reads SNHLY; CDR2 reads FYNNEI. Ends included, the CDR3 has 13 residues. This CDR3 is CASSSGQGAEILL.

The gene calls are TRBV10-3 and TRBJ1-1; TRBD1 aligns across 9 bases. The V gene end was trimmed by 3 bases and the J gene end by 4 bases; junction bases not matched to a gene: 6. CDR3 length equals 15 residues. Germline lookup yields CDR1 ENHRY and CDR2 SYGVKD. CDR3 sequence: CAISDPGQGRTEAFF. The DNA for the CDR3 is TGTGCCATCAGTGACCCGGGACAGGGTCGCACTGAAGCTTTCTTT.

This chain uses TRBV7-2 with TRBJ2-7; 8 positions agree with TRBD1. The junction had 7 bases not matched to a gene; V was cut back by 4 bases and J by 2 bases. The CDR3 is made up of 15 amino acids. Germline lookup yields CDR1 SGHTA and CDR2 FQGNSA. The CDR3 bases are TGTGCCAGCAGCTCGGACAGGGCAACCGCCTACGAGCAGTACTTC. This encodes CASSSDRATAYEQYF.

This clonotype has ten or more counts. This chain connects TRBV29-1 to TRBJ1-1, with 8 positions matching TRBD1. The CDR3 spans 14 residues. In germline, CDR1 is SQVTM, CDR2 ANQGSEA. Trimming at V came to 5 bases and at J to 3 bases, leaving 8 bases not matched to a gene. CDR3 bases: TGCAGCGTTCAGGGGGCCTCTGGGGACACTGAAGCTTTCTTT. Its translation: CSVQGASGDTEAFF.

To note about this clonotype: Being one base from a much bigger clone, this may be a read error. The gene calls are TRBV9 and TRBJ1-6; no clear D gene. This CDR3 is 13 amino acids long. Germline CDR1 is SGDLS and CDR2 is YYNGEE. In DNA form, the CDR3 reads TGTGTCAGCAGCGCGTACCGGGATTCACCCCTCCACTTT. Translation gives CVSSAYRDSPLHF.

This clonotype was seen more than once but under ten times. The rearrangement joins TRBV6-6 to TRBJ1-2; D is unclear. The CDR3 contains 13 residues. The V gene's germline CDR1 is MNHNY and CDR2 SVGAGI (reference sequence). Between the trimmed V and J ends, which lost 10 bases and 4 bases, there was a span of 16 bases. CDR3 loop: CATNPGKGYGYTF. For the CDR3, the DNA is TGTGCCACTAACCCCGGAAAGGGCTATGGCTACACCTTC.

V is TRBV7-9 and J is TRBJ1-4; D gene uncertain. The CDR3 runs 11 residues. Germline CDR1 is SEHNR and CDR2 is FQNEAQ (reference sequence). Trimming took off 1 base at V and 10 bases at J, with 4 bases between the two ends. The CDR3 sequence is CASSLEGKLFF. CDR3 bases: TGTGCCAGCAGCTTAGAGGGAAAACTGTTTTTT.

V and J are TRBV2 and TRBJ1-2; D not resolved. Looked up from germline, CDR1 is SNHLY and CDR2 is FYNNEI. The CDR3 is made up of 9 amino acids. The V end was cut by 11 bases, the J end by 6 bases, with 7 bases between. CDR3 nucleotide sequence: TGTGCCCCCATTAATGGCTACACCTTC. This gives the protein CAPINGYTF.

The table lists this clonotype with many counts. The J gene is TRBJ2-7, the V gene TRBV11-1; possibly TRBD2 for D (5 bases). V was shortened by 5 bases and J by 0 bases, with 17 bases between the two germline ends. Germline V gene data show CDR1 as SGHAT and CDR2 as FQDESV (reference sequence). There are 16 residues in the CDR3. The CDR3 spells CASSPQRGGRSYEQYF. In DNA, the CDR3 is TGTGCCAGCAGCCCACAACGTGGAGGCCGCTCCTACGAGCAGTACTTC. Full variable domain (rest looked up from reference TRBV11-1 and TRBJ2-7): EAEVAQSPRYKITEKSQAVAFWCDPISGHATLYWYRQILGQGPELLVQFQDESVVDDSQLPKDRFSAERLKGVDSTLKIQPAELGDSAMYLCASSPQRGGRSYEQYFGPGTRLTVT.

In this sample, this clonotype turned up a few times. The chain uses TRBV12-3 or TRBV12-4 and TRBJ1-5, with unresolved D. This CDR3 region has 15 residues. Trimming cost V 3 bases and J 7 bases, with 16 bases left between them. The CDR3 nucleotides are TGTGCCAGCAGTTTTGAAGGGTTTAGCCGGCAGCCCCAGCATTTT. It translates to CASSFEGFSRQPQHF.

The chain has TRBV19 and TRBJ1-1, with D possibly TRBD1 on 5 matching bases. This CDR3 comprises 15 residues. The V and J ends lost 3 bases and 0 bases respectively, with 11 bases between them. The germline gives CDR1 LNHDA, CDR2 SQIVND (reference sequence). CDR3 sequence: CASSIRDSMNTEAFF. The CDR3 nucleotides are TGTGCCAGTAGTATCCGCGACAGCATGAACACTGAAGCTTTCTTT. The full variable domain, completed using reference TRBV19 and TRBJ1-1, is DGGITQSPKYLFRKEGQNVTLSCEQNLNHDAMYWYRQDPGQGLRLIYYSQIVNDFQKGDIAEGYSVSREKKESFPLTVTSAQKNPTAFYLCASSIRDSMNTEAFFGQGTRLTVV.

This clonotype showed up just once. Just one base apart from a much larger clone, this may be a read error. This chain links TRBV7-6 with TRBJ1-4, with D tentatively TRBD1 (5 bases). CDR3 length: 17 residues. Germline lookup yields CDR1 SGHVS and CDR2 FNYEAQ. The CDR3, as DNA: TGTGCCAGCAGCTTAGCCTACGTAGGGGAAGATAATGAAAAACCGTTTTTT. It yields the protein CASSLAYVGEDNEKPFF. The whole variable domain, remainder taken from reference TRBV7-6 and TRBJ1-4, is GAGVSQSPRYKVTKRGQDVALRCDPISGHVSLYWYRQALGQGPEFLTYFNYEAQQDKSGLPNDRFSAERPEGSISTLTIQRTEQRDSAMYRCASSLAYVGEDNEKPFFGSGTQLSVL.